This T cell receptor beta chain was retrieved from a study of early T cells in non-severe SARS-CoV-2 infection. In the study overall: Bulk RNA isolated from unsorted whole blood underwent sequencing; chains were not paired.

MiXCR was run by TCRdb on the 5' RACE reads, yielding one entry per CDR3 protein. Seen here are 30,000 to 45,000 distinct CDR3 sequences, around 5% observed once, and the top ten hold roughly 27%. V shed 7 bases, J shed 5 bases, and the junction held 10 bases outside the gene matches. The germline V gene encodes CDR1 SGHRS and CDR2 YFSETQ. The CDR3 is 16 amino acids. This clonotype was observed at least ten times. The clonotype was recovered from an adult who was a healthcare worker with PCR-confirmed SARS-CoV-2 infection or an uninfected control (not recorded which). The rearrangement links TRBV5-1 to TRBJ2-5, with 14 bases lining up with TRBD2. The sample was whole blood. CDR3 nucleotides: TGCGCCAGCGCTAAAGGACTAGCGGGAGGTACTGAGACCCAGTACTTC. Translating it yields CASAKGLAGGTETQYF.